This is a list of T cell receptor beta chains from one sample in a study of cytomegalovirus exposure and HLA in healthy donors. The protocol was immunoSEQ multiplex PCR, while the TCRdb copy is restricted to in-frame clones and leaves out a portion. The sample consists of over 130,000 clones, about 61% of them appearing once. Sequences were obtained from PBMCs. The source of these receptors is a male donor in good health and CMV-seronegative. Both conserved end residues are part of each CDR3. The order of the fields is clone size, V gene, CDR3 length, D gene, J gene, CDR3 protein, CDR3 DNA. A D gene is named only where the DNA matches it firmly. Expanded clones get a size class; other rows say once, few or many, or leave the size out.

clone size: .; V gene: TRBV7-9; CDR3 length: 16; D gene: .; J gene: TRBJ1-2; CDR3 protein: CASSLGGSQANYGYTF; CDR3 DNA: TGTGCCAGCAGCTTAGGCGGCAGTCAAGCTAACTATGGCTACACCTTC
clone size: .; V gene: TRBV4-3; CDR3 length: 15; D gene: .; J gene: TRBJ1-2; CDR3 protein: CASSQDSQGWGGYTF; CDR3 DNA: TGCGCCAGCAGCCAAGATTCCCAGGGGTGGGGTGGCTACACCTTC
clone size: .; V gene: TRBV30; CDR3 length: 15; D gene: .; J gene: TRBJ1-6; CDR3 protein: CAWTIAGYYNSPLHF; CDR3 DNA: TGTGCCTGGACCATCGCCGGTTATTATAATTCACCCCTCCACTTT
clone size: .; V gene: TRBV7-2; CDR3 length: 15; D gene: TRBD1; J gene: TRBJ1-2; CDR3 protein: CASNGGIRQGRGYTF; CDR3 DNA: TGTGCCAGCAATGGGGGTATAAGACAGGGACGCGGCTACACCTTC
clone size: .; V gene: TRBV6-5; CDR3 length: 13; D gene: .; J gene: TRBJ1-1; CDR3 protein: CASSYSRGSEAFF; CDR3 DNA: TGTGCCAGCAGTTACTCGCGGGGGTCTGAAGCTTTCTTT
clone size: .; V gene: TRBV7-2; CDR3 length: 16; D gene: TRBD1; J gene: TRBJ1-4; CDR3 protein: CASSSSRDRGNEKLFF; CDR3 DNA: TGTGCCAGCAGCTCGTCCCGGGACAGGGGGAATGAAAAACTGTTTTTT
clone size: .; V gene: TRBV5-6; CDR3 length: 13; D gene: .; J gene: TRBJ1-1; CDR3 protein: CASSFNPNTEAFF; CDR3 DNA: TGTGCCAGCAGCTTTAATCCGAACACTGAAGCTTTCTTT
clone size: few; V gene: TRBV7-9; CDR3 length: 13; D gene: .; J gene: TRBJ2-1; CDR3 protein: CASSPRREGEQFF; CDR3 DNA: TGTGCCAGCAGCCCACGCAGGGAAGGTGAGCAGTTCTTC
clone size: .; V gene: TRBV2; CDR3 length: 11; D gene: .; J gene: TRBJ1-1; CDR3 protein: CASIEVREAFF; CDR3 DNA: TGTGCCAGCATTGAGGTCCGCGAGGCTTTCTTT
clone size: .; V gene: TRBV28; CDR3 length: 18; D gene: .; J gene: TRBJ1-3; CDR3 protein: CASSLGGRAPSSGNTIYF; CDR3 DNA: TGTGCCAGCAGTTTAGGGGGGAGGGCCCCGAGCTCTGGAAACACCATATATTTT
clone size: .; V gene: TRBV12-2; CDR3 length: 19; D gene: .; J gene: TRBJ1-6; CDR3 protein: CASRFEVSVTQSWNSPLHF; CDR3 DNA: TGTGCAAGTCGCTTCGAGGTATCCGTCACCCAATCTTGGAATTCACCCCTCCACTTT
clone size: .; V gene: TRBV7-2; CDR3 length: 15; D gene: .; J gene: TRBJ2-3; CDR3 protein: CASRLSGASADTQYF; CDR3 DNA: TGTGCCAGCCGATTATCAGGGGCGAGCGCAGATACGCAGTATTTT
clone size: .; V gene: TRBV2; CDR3 length: 14; D gene: .; J gene: TRBJ2-7; CDR3 protein: CASSEWGGEYEQYF; CDR3 DNA: TGTGCCAGCAGTGAATGGGGCGGTGAATACGAGCAGTACTTC
clone size: .; V gene: TRBV7-3; CDR3 length: 13; D gene: .; J gene: TRBJ1-1; CDR3 protein: CATEPMGAAEAFF; CDR3 DNA: TGTGCCACAGAACCCATGGGGGCAGCTGAAGCTTTCTTT
clone size: .; V gene: TRBV5-4; CDR3 length: 14; D gene: .; J gene: TRBJ2-7; CDR3 protein: CASSFFRGTYEQYF; CDR3 DNA: TGTGCCAGCAGCTTTTTTAGGGGCACCTACGAGCAGTACTTC
clone size: .; V gene: TRBV11-2; CDR3 length: 16; D gene: TRBD2; J gene: TRBJ2-7; CDR3 protein: CASSSPRASGVYEQYF; CDR3 DNA: TGTGCCAGCAGCTCACCCCGGGCTAGCGGGGTGTACGAGCAGTACTTC
clone size: .; V gene: TRBV27; CDR3 length: 15; D gene: TRBD2; J gene: TRBJ2-7; CDR3 protein: CASSFGAGGGHEQYF; CDR3 DNA: TGTGCCAGCAGTTTTGGGGCGGGAGGGGGCCACGAGCAGTACTTC
clone size: .; V gene: TRBV28; CDR3 length: 13; D gene: .; J gene: TRBJ2-5; CDR3 protein: CASSRYSQETQYF; CDR3 DNA: TGTGCCAGCAGTCGCTATTCTCAAGAGACCCAGTACTTC
clone size: few; V gene: TRBV10-1; CDR3 length: 15; D gene: .; J gene: TRBJ2-5; CDR3 protein: CASNSRIGEKETQYF; CDR3 DNA: TGCGCCAGCAACAGTAGAATCGGCGAAAAAGAGACCCAGTACTTC
clone size: many; V gene: TRBV6-5; CDR3 length: 15; D gene: TRBD1; J gene: TRBJ1-6; CDR3 protein: CASSYFRTGSSPLHF; CDR3 DNA: TGTGCCAGCAGTTACTTTCGGACAGGGTCCTCACCCCTCCACTTT